The clone carrying this T cell receptor (beta chain) showed up just a few times. The data derive from a study of blood T cell repertoires in COVID-19. Looking at the study overall: Researchers got acute and convalescent COVID-19 samples from the United States, Italy and Spain. The cDNA or gDNA used as material had been derived from T cells, B-cell-depleted T cells, or PBMCs.

Germline CDR1 is WSHSY and CDR2 is SAAADI. CDR3 length equals 13 residues. V lost 7 bases and J lost 4; bases outside the gene matches: 4. Authors' data handling: Reference gene primer amplification gave estimated nucleated cell counts. Repertoires were generated with immunoSEQ multiplex PCR, while TCRdb's copy carries only in-frame clones and drops some. V and J calls and clone size are given by that table; D and trimming were obtained from the DNA. The sample lists 200,000 to 250,000 clones, 88% occurring once. J is TRBJ1-5 and V is TRBV10-2; 7 bases agree with TRBD1. The source is a woman aged 55-70 years with acute or convalescent COVID-19. The sequenced material came from peripheral blood. For the CDR3, the DNA is TGCGCCAGCATGCGGACAGGTAATCAGCCCCAGCATTTT. This encodes CASMRTGNQPQHF.